This entry lists 32 T cell receptor beta chains sequenced from one sample in a study of beta chain features in type 1 diabetes. The study reverse transcribed the entire isolated RNA, so it sequenced expressed TCRB transcripts. The repertoire was sequenced with immunoSEQ multiplex PCR; TCRdb's copy has only in-frame clones and lacks some. Among roughly 230,000 clones, 7.5% to 10% were seen once, and the ten largest hold just under 0.035%. Material: naive CD4+ T cells from blood. These receptors all stem from a young woman in good health.

V gene TRBV7-9 combines with J gene TRBJ1-1, with D hard to call. This CDR3 is built from 13 residues. Germline assignment: CDR1 SEHNR and CDR2 FQNEAQ (reference sequence). V lost 2 bases and J 2 bases, leaving 6 bases between the germline ends. The chain's CDR3 is CASSLSGNTEAFF. CDR3 nucleotide sequence: TGTGCCAGCAGCTTATCAGGAAACACTGAAGCTTTCTTT.

The table lists this clone with a few counts. The chain links TRBV5-1 to TRBJ2-5; unclear D gene. The V gene's germline CDR1 is SGHRS and CDR2 YFSETQ. The CDR3 consists of 14 residues. The V and J ends lost 0 bases and 5 bases respectively, with 11 bases between them. CDR3 nucleotide sequence: TGCGCCAGCAGCTTGGGGCTCTCTCAGGAGACCCAGTACTTC. This encodes CASSLGLSQETQYF.

The chain uses TRBV5-1 and TRBJ2-5; D may be TRBD2 (5 bases). Trimming shortened V by 3 bases and J by 4 bases, and 13 bases separated the two germline ends. This CDR3 contains 14 residues. Per germline, CDR1 SGHRS and CDR2 YFSETQ. The CDR3 protein is CASSSRSGPETQYF. CDR3 nucleotides: TGCGCCAGCAGCTCCAGGAGCGGCCCAGAGACCCAGTACTTC.

CDR3: CASSQDLGQTGGRNTIYF. The CDR3 DNA follows: TGTGCCAGCAGCCAAGATCTTGGGCAGACCGGGGGAAGAAACACCATATATTTT. The V call is TRBV14, the J call TRBJ1-3; a weak D match, TRBD1 (5 bases). Germline CDR1 is SGHDN and CDR2 is FVKESK. The CDR3 is 18 amino acids. Trimming took 0 bases from V and 5 from J, leaving 20 bases between them.

This clone was detected only a few times. This chain links TRBV18 with TRBJ1-2, with D maybe TRBD1 (6 bases). This CDR3 is 15 amino acids long. V was trimmed by 6 bases and J by 8 bases, leaving 22 bases between them. Germline V lookup: CDR1 KGHSH, CDR2 LQKENI. This CDR3 is CASSPTQGTARGYTF. The CDR3 DNA sequence: TGTGCCAGCTCTCCGACACAGGGTACGGCCAGAGGCTACACCTTC.

V usage is TRBV4-1 and J usage is TRBJ1-2; 7 bases are shared with TRBD1. In germline, CDR1 is MGHRA, CDR2 YSYEKL. Germline trimming cut 3 bases from V and 4 bases from J; bases unmatched to any gene: 11. The CDR3 length is 16 residues. CDR3 loop: CASSQGDSISLYGYTF. CDR3 bases: TGCGCCAGCAGCCAGGGGGACAGTATCTCCCTCTATGGCTACACCTTC.

This clone was picked up a small number of times. The V call is TRBV12-5, the J call TRBJ1-2; D is perhaps TRBD1 (5 bases). V was clipped by 5 bases and J by 5 bases, with 18 bases between them. This CDR3 is 15 amino acids long. Germline lookup yields CDR1 LGHNT and CDR2 FRNRAP. The CDR3 protein is CASGGGGRAAYGYTF. CDR3 bases: TGTGCTAGTGGTGGCGGTGGCAGGGCGGCTTATGGCTACACCTTC.

The chain has TRBV14 and TRBJ2-7, with D maybe TRBD1 (6 bases). The CDR3 is 13 amino acids. The ends were cut back, 2 bases at V and 9 bases at J, with 14 bases in the middle. CDR1 is SGHDN, CDR2 FVKESK, per germline. The CDR3 spells CASSQSTGIVQYF. The CDR3 DNA sequence: TGTGCCAGCAGCCAATCTACAGGGATTGTGCAGTACTTC.

The sample holds a few counts of this clone. The rearrangement joins TRBV10-3 to TRBJ2-7, with 8 bases fitting TRBD1. There are 15 residues in the CDR3. Germline V gives CDR1 ENHRY, CDR2 SYGVKD. With 0 bases clipped from V and 1 base from J, the junction kept 2 bases outside the gene matches. The chain's CDR3 is CAISESDRGSYEQYF. The CDR3 nucleotides read TGTGCCATCAGTGAGTCCGACAGGGGATCCTACGAGCAGTACTTC.

This clone was seen a handful of times. The V gene is TRBV7-9, the J gene TRBJ1-4; possible D gene TRBD1, 6 bases. The germline V gene encodes CDR1 SEHNR and CDR2 FQNEAQ (reference sequence). The CDR3 loop spans 14 amino acids. The V end was cut by 2 bases, the J end by 8 bases, with 12 bases between. DNA of the CDR3: TGTGCCAGCAGCTTAACAGGGCCATTGGAAAAACTGTTTTTT. Protein: CASSLTGPLEKLFF.

This clone was seen more than once but under ten times. The chain is built from TRBV7-9 and TRBJ1-5, with D perhaps TRBD1 (6 bases). This CDR3 has 13 amino acids. Trimming removed 1 base at V and 7 bases at J, with 8 bases between. CDR1 is SEHNR, CDR2 FQNEAQ, per germline (reference sequence). DNA for the CDR3: TGTGCCAGCAGCTTAGGACAGGCGCAGCCCCAGCATTTT. Encoded protein: CASSLGQAQPQHF.

The V gene is TRBV5-5, the J gene TRBJ2-7; D unclear. V lost 0 bases and J lost 5, with 6 bases in between. This CDR3 has 12 residues. CDR1 is SGHKS, CDR2 YYEKEE, per germline (reference sequence). In DNA form, the CDR3 reads TGTGCCAGCAGCTTGGCGGTACACGAGCAGTACTTC. Translating gives CASSLAVHEQYF.

This clone occurred many times. The gene calls are TRBV10-3 and TRBJ2-2; tentative D call: TRBD2 (5 bases). CDR3 length equals 14 residues. Trimming left V 6 bases short and J 4 bases short, with 12 bases between. Germline V lookup: CDR1 ENHRY, CDR2 SYGVKD. In DNA, the CDR3 is TGTGCCATCAGGACTAACGGTGGCACCGGGGAGCTGTTTTTT. Its translation: CAIRTNGGTGELFF.

This clone was seen only a few times. CDR3 DNA: TGTGCCAGCAGCTTAGAGGGAGATAGCAATCAGCCCCAGCATTTT. This translates into CASSLEGDSNQPQHF. This rearrangement joins TRBV11-2 to TRBJ1-5, with D uncertain. From germline, CDR1 is SGHAT and CDR2 FQNNGV. Trimming cost V 0 bases and J 0 bases, with 6 bases left between them. The CDR3 length is 15 residues.

V is TRBV27 and J is TRBJ2-7, with 10 nucleotides matching TRBD1. This CDR3 spans 16 amino acids. V was clipped by 2 bases and J by 6 bases; unmatched bases: 10. CDR1 is MNHEY, CDR2 SMNVEV, per germline (reference sequence). CDR3 sequence (DNA): TGTGCCAGCAGTTTACTTTCGTGGGACAGGGGAAGCGAGCAGTACTTC. Protein sequence: CASSLLSWDRGSEQYF.

The V gene is TRBV2, the J gene TRBJ1-2, with D unresolved. Trimming removed 3 bases at V and 6 bases at J, with 14 bases between. CDR3 length: 14 residues. Per germline, CDR1 SNHLY and CDR2 FYNNEI. This CDR3 reads CASSDPGEGNGYTF. The CDR3 DNA sequence: TGTGCCAGCAGTGATCCCGGGGAGGGAAATGGCTACACCTTC.

The count of this clone is one. The chain joins TRBV5-1 to TRBJ2-1, with TRBD1 matching 8 bases. Germline V CDR1 and CDR2: SGHRS, YFSETQ. V was pared by 4 bases and J by 15 bases, with 18 bases of the junction left unmatched. This CDR3 spans 15 amino acids. CDR3: CASSVTGTGESVGFF. CDR3 in DNA: TGCGCCAGCAGCGTTACCGGGACAGGCGAAAGTGTGGGGTTCTTC.

The gene calls are TRBV4-1 and TRBJ1-2; 12 nucleotides line up with TRBD1. V lost 4 bases to trimming and J lost 6 bases; unmatched junction nucleotides: 3. The CDR3 runs to 14 residues. Germline CDR1 reads MGHRA; CDR2 reads YSYEKL. The CDR3 DNA follows: TGCGCCAGCAGCCGGGGACAGGGGGCTAATGGCTACACCTTC. Translated: CASSRGQGANGYTF.

This chain uses TRBV18 with TRBJ1-3; maybe TRBD1 (5 bases). Germline V gene data show CDR1 as KGHSH and CDR2 as LQKENI. V was cut by 2 bases and J by 0 bases, with 14 bases left in between. This CDR3 is built from 17 residues. CDR3 coding DNA: TGTGCCAGCTCACCAGTAGGAGGGGTCGACTCTGGAAACACCATATATTTT. Encoded protein: CASSPVGGVDSGNTIYF.

The chain is built from TRBV5-4 and TRBJ2-7; 10 nucleotides align to TRBD2. The V gene end was trimmed by 1 base and the J gene end by 3 bases; junction bases not matched to a gene: 4. Germline V lookup: CDR1 SGHNT, CDR2 YYREEE (reference sequence). The CDR3 totals 15 residues. The chain's CDR3 is CASSLSGLAVYEQYF. CDR3 coding DNA: TGTGCCAGCAGCTTGTCCGGACTAGCGGTCTACGAGCAGTACTTC.

V is TRBV6-6 and J is TRBJ1-1; possibly TRBD1 for D (6 bases). The CDR3 runs 14 residues. CDR1 is MNHNY and CDR2 is SVGAGI in the germline V gene (reference sequence). Between the trimmed V and J ends, which lost 7 bases and 5 bases, there was a span of 17 bases. The CDR3 sequence: CASNRGGGQTEAFF. The CDR3 DNA is TGTGCCAGCAATCGAGGGGGGGGGCAAACTGAAGCTTTCTTT.

The chain joins TRBV6-6 to TRBJ2-5, with D possibly matching TRBD1 (6 bases). The germline V gene encodes CDR1 MNHNY and CDR2 SVGAGI (reference sequence). The germline V and J ends were trimmed by 2 bases and 1 base, with 8 bases remaining between them. There are 14 residues in the CDR3. The CDR3 DNA is TGTGCCAGCAGTTACGGGACACGCCAAGAGACCCAGTACTTC. This translates into CASSYGTRQETQYF.

This clone was seen many times. The chain joins TRBV4-2 to TRBJ1-1, with D unclear. Per germline, CDR1 LGHNA and CDR2 YNFKEQ. The CDR3 runs 12 residues. Trimming pared 0 bases from V and 11 bases from J, leaving 10 bases between. The CDR3 protein is CASSQDRLEAFF. The CDR3 nucleotides read TGTGCCAGCAGCCAAGACCGTCTAGAGGCTTTCTTT.

This clone has more than one count but fewer than ten. The V and J genes are TRBV5-1 and TRBJ1-2, with D possibly being TRBD1 (6 bases). CDR1 and CDR2 (germline): SGHRS, YFSETQ. The CDR3 consists of 13 residues. The germline V and J ends were trimmed by 7 bases and 9 bases, with 19 bases remaining between them. The CDR3 coding sequence is TGCGCCAGCGGCCCGGGTGGGGGCATTAGCTACACCTTC. Translating it yields CASGPGGGISYTF.

The rearrangement joins TRBV6-4 to TRBJ2-3, with 7 bases that match TRBD1. This CDR3 comprises 15 residues. Germline lookup yields CDR1 MRHNA and CDR2 SNTAGT. Trimming removed 6 bases from V and 0 bases from J; junction bases left unmatched: 6. The DNA for the CDR3 is TGTGCCAGCAGCCCGGACAGGACTAGCACAGATACGCAGTATTTT. This codes for CASSPDRTSTDTQYF.

This clone turned up a few times. The chain joins TRBV6-1 to TRBJ2-7, with 7 bases identical to TRBD1. The CDR3 covers 15 residues. Per germline, CDR1 MNHNS and CDR2 SASEGT. Germline trimming cut 8 bases from V and 1 base from J; bases unmatched to any gene: 11. CDR3 sequence (DNA): TGTGCCAGCGGGAAGGGACAGCGTTCGTCCTACGAGCAGTACTTC. This codes for CASGKGQRSSYEQYF.

This clone was found a few times. The chain is built from TRBV2 and TRBJ2-3, with TRBD2 as a possible D gene (6 bases). V was pared by 5 bases and J by 2 bases, with 14 bases between. The germline CDR1 and CDR2 sequences are SNHLY and FYNNEI. This CDR3 spans 15 amino acids. This CDR3 is CASSLGLRDTDTQYF. Written as DNA, the CDR3 is TGTGCCAGCAGTTTGGGACTTCGAGACACAGATACGCAGTATTTT.

The chain couples TRBV4-1 to TRBJ2-4; 15 bases are a match to TRBD2. V lost 5 bases to trimming and J lost 0 bases; unmatched junction nucleotides: 5. CDR3 length equals 18 residues. Looked up from germline, CDR1 is MGHRA and CDR2 is YSYEKL. The CDR3 region is CASSFGLAGGRAKNIQYF. For the CDR3, the DNA is TGCGCCAGCAGCTTTGGACTAGCGGGAGGGAGAGCCAAAAACATTCAGTACTTC.

J is TRBJ1-1 and V is TRBV5-1; D is uncertain. Germline V gene lookup returns CDR1 SGHRS and CDR2 YFSETQ. Trimming shortened V by 0 bases and J by 5 bases, and 11 bases separated the two germline ends. CDR3 length: 14 residues. The CDR3 is CASSLVGVRTEAFF. The CDR3 DNA is TGCGCCAGCAGCTTGGTCGGAGTCCGGACTGAAGCTTTCTTT.

This clone showed up just a few times. At one end, the junction sequence differs from germline, possibly due to a read error. V gene TRBV28 combines with J gene TRBJ1-2; maybe TRBD1 (5 bases). The CDR3 extends over 12 amino acids. In germline, CDR1 is MDHEN, CDR2 SYDVKM. As DNA, the CDR3 is TGCTGTGCCCGGGGGGGTAACTATGGCTACACCTTC. Amino acids: CCARGGNYGYTF.

This clone was counted a few times. V is TRBV5-4 and J is TRBJ2-2; 8 nucleotides agree with TRBD1. Trimming cost V 4 bases and J 1 base; bases outside gene matches: 3. CDR1 and CDR2 from the germline V gene are SGHNT and YYREEE (reference sequence). This CDR3 comprises 15 residues. CDR3 nucleotides: TGTGCCAGCAGCCCCGGGACAGGGAACACCGGGGAGCTGTTTTTT. Protein product: CASSPGTGNTGELFF. The entire variable domain, with the rest obtained from reference TRBV5-4 and TRBJ2-2, is as follows: ETGVTQSPTHLIKTRGQQVTLRCSSQSGHNTVSWYQQALGQGPQFIFQYYREEENGRGNFPPRFSGLQFPNYSSELNVNALELDDSALYLCASSPGTGNTGELFFGEGSRLTVL.

This clone was observed a few times. CDR3 DNA sequence: TGTGCCAGCAGCGTGCGGGGTTCGAACTATGGCTACACCTTC. It is translated as CASSVRGSNYGYTF. The rearrangement uses TRBV9 and TRBJ1-2; D remains ambiguous. The CDR3 runs to 14 residues. V was trimmed by 2 bases and J by 2 bases, leaving 10 bases between them. The germline gives CDR1 SGDLS, CDR2 YYNGEE.